This T cell receptor (beta chain) was sequenced in a study of CD8 T cells in Susac syndrome. A note on this clonotype: Antigen: not known.

Trimming took off 5 bases at V and 1 base at J, with 12 bases between the two ends. Germline loops: CDR1 LNHDA, CDR2 SQIVND (reference sequence). The length of the CDR3 is 16 residues. Broader study findings: It was acknowledged by the study that relatively few individuals were included in its TCR sequencing and HLA analysis.

Random hexamers were used to reverse transcribe an amount of roughly 0.5 to 1 ug RNA. The method of amplification for TCR beta CDR3 was immunoSEQ multiplex PCR, covering 54 Vbeta and 13 Jbeta. TCRdb fed the immunoSEQ multiplex PCR reads into MiXCR, producing one record per CDR3 protein. The table records about 22,000 distinct CDR3 sequences, 90% to 95% of them present only once. This TCR was recovered from a human donor in good health. Sequencing was done on a sample of CD8+ T cells from PBMCs. This chain uses TRBV19 with TRBJ2-6; the D is unclear. CDR3 nucleotides: TGTGCCAGTAGTGGGTCTGGAATTTCTGGGGCCAACGTCCTGACTTTC. Amino acids: CASSGSGISGANVLTF. Full variable domain (outside the CDR3, taken from reference TRBV19 and TRBJ2-6): DGGITQSPKYLFRKEGQNVTLSCEQNLNHDAMYWYRQDPGQGLRLIYYSQIVNDFQKGDIAEGYSVSREKKESFPLTVTSAQKNPTAFYLCASSGSGISGANVLTFGAGSRLTVL.